This TCR beta chain was sequenced during a study of cytomegalovirus exposure and HLA in healthy donors. The CDR3 runs 14 residues. V was shortened by 3 bases and J by 0 bases, with 8 bases between the two germline ends. Germline values: CDR1 KGHSH, CDR2 LQKENI. Study-level findings and limits: Earlier analysis yielded a pattern in which most TCR beta V segments were productive about 90% or about 30% of the time.

Concerning this clone itself: As yet, its antigen is unknown.

With 60 Vbeta and 13 Jbeta primers, the PCR was carried out. TCRdb's table, derived via immunoSEQ multiplex PCR, lists solely in-frame clones and lacks some. The sample comprises approximately 160,000 clones, 65% to 70% of which are singletons, and just under 4.5% rests with the top ten. The V gene is TRBV18, the J gene TRBJ1-1, with unresolved D. Material: PBMCs. The receptor was derived from a woman between 18 and 29 years old in good health and CMV-seropositive. The CDR3 loop reads CASSPRQLNTEAFF. DNA for the CDR3: TGTGCCAGCTCACCGAGGCAGTTGAACACTGAAGCTTTCTTT.